This T cell receptor (beta chain) was recovered during a study of cytomegalovirus exposure and HLA in healthy donors. Background on the study: The platform used for the approximately 130 validation repertoires matched that of the approximately 620 first-cohort repertoires, a later analysis reported.

The J segment lost 10 bases and the V segment lost 3 bases, leaving 6 bases of the junction unmatched. The CDR3 runs 15 residues. Germline V CDR1 and CDR2: ENHRY, SYGVKD. Study results and limitations: Subsequent analysis found a tendency for first-cohort TCR clusters to co-occur within the 100 to 150 validation repertoires. The authors listed 164 TCR beta chains as cytomegalovirus-associated. Reported performance of the classifier showed diagnosis of cytomegalovirus status with high specificity and sensitivity.

In the case of this clone: Its matching antigen is unknown.

TCRdb's copy holds only in-frame clones and misses some; the assay was immunoSEQ multiplex PCR. The sample shows 100,000 to 150,000 clones, approximately 94% of them seen only once. This chain connects TRBV10-3 to TRBJ1-4; TRBD1 aligns across 12 bases. This sequence was found in a woman in her late teens or twenties in good health and CMV-seronegative. The sequencing input was PBMCs. The CDR3 is CAISEPGQGARKLFF. CDR3 coding DNA: TGTGCCATCAGTGAACCGGGACAGGGGGCACGAAAACTGTTTTTT.